This T cell receptor (beta chain) comes out of a study of cytomegalovirus exposure and HLA in healthy donors. Study observations and caveats: A previous analysis found most TCR beta V segments productive roughly 87% or roughly 30% of the time. There were some public TCRs occurring in many donors, but most TCR sequences were rare. Common viral pathogens seemed to be connected with several of the most significant clusters, according to a later analysis. Sequencing likely produced, as an artifact, a cluster of highly shared sequence variants.

Only one count was recorded for this clone. Its antigen is still unknown. Deletions cut 1 base from V and 4 bases from J, with 12 bases between. Germline V gene data show CDR1 as SGHRS and CDR2 as YFSETQ. The CDR3 runs to 15 residues. The PCR used 60 Vbeta and 13 Jbeta primers. Some clones are missing from TCRdb's copy, which holds only in-frame ones; the method was immunoSEQ multiplex PCR. The sample has about 120,000 clones; approximately 83% are singletons. The sequence came from a woman aged 40 to 50 in good health and CMV-seropositive. The sample consisted of PBMCs. V is TRBV5-1 and J is TRBJ1-5, with TRBD1 as a possible D gene (6 bases). CDR3 in DNA: TGCGCCAGCAGCTTGAGGACAGCAACGAATCAGCCCCAGCATTTT. It yields the protein CASSLRTATNQPQHF.